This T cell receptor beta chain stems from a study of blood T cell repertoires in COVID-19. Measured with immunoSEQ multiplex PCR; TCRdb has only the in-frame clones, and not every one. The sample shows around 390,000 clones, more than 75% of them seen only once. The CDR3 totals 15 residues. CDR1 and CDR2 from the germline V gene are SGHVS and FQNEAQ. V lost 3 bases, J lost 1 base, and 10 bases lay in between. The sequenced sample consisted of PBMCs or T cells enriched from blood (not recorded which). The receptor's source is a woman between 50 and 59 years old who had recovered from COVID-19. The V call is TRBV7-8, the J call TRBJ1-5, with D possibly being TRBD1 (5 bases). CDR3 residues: CASSLVTDSNQPQHF. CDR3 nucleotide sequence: TGTGCCAGCAGCTTGGTGACAGACAGCAATCAGCCCCAGCATTTT.